The 26 T cell receptor beta chains below come from one sample, sequenced in a study of beta chain features in type 1 diabetes. Since all of the isolated RNA was reverse transcribed, expressed TCRB transcripts were what got sequenced. Measured with immunoSEQ multiplex PCR; TCRdb has only the in-frame clones, and not every one. The sample includes almost 350,000 clones, less than 9.5% of them seen just once. Sequenced sample: central memory CD4+ T cells from blood. These receptors all come from a woman in her late teens or twenties in good health.

This clone has just one count. The rearrangement uses TRBV7-6 and TRBJ2-2, with TRBD2 matching over 9 bases. The J segment lost 6 bases and the V segment lost 4 bases, leaving 6 bases of the junction unmatched. Germline values: CDR1 SGHVS, CDR2 FNYEAQ. This CDR3 has 15 amino acids. The chain's CDR3 is CASSSGTSLPGELFF. CDR3 nucleotides: TGTGCCAGCAGCTCCGGGACTAGCCTCCCCGGGGAGCTGTTTTTT.

Remarks on this clone: At one of its ends the junction is not consistent with the germline gene, which may arise from a read error. This chain joins TRBV10-2 and TRBJ2-7, with a possible D match to TRBD1 (6 bases). The CDR3 sequence is 14 residues long. Germline CDR1 WSHSY, CDR2 SAAADI. Here the CDR3 reads CASSGAGLNYEQYF. CDR3 DNA: TGTGCCAGCTCAGGGGCAGGGCTAAACTACGAGCAGTACTTC.

This clone has only a few counts. J is TRBJ2-5 and V is TRBV6-5; D unresolved. Germline CDR1 and CDR2: MNHEY and SVGAGI. The V and J ends lost 2 bases and 3 bases respectively, with 7 bases between them. There are 13 residues in the CDR3. The chain's CDR3 is CASSYPGEETQYF. DNA of the CDR3: TGTGCCAGCAGTTACCCCGGCGAAGAGACCCAGTACTTC.

The genes are TRBV6-5 and TRBJ1-4, with a weak D call TRBD1 (5 bases). V lost 4 bases and J 11 bases, leaving 17 bases between the germline ends. Germline V gives CDR1 MNHEY, CDR2 SVGAGI. The CDR3 is 14 residues long. DNA of the CDR3: TGTGCCAGCAGTTCGCCGGGACGGAGTACCAAACTGTTTTTT. Translated: CASSSPGRSTKLFF.

This chain joins TRBV7-9 and TRBJ2-5; D might be TRBD2 (6 bases). V lost 5 bases, J lost 1 base, and 11 bases lay in between. Germline V gene lookup returns CDR1 SEHNR and CDR2 FQNEAQ (reference sequence). This CDR3 has 14 residues. The CDR3 DNA reads TGTGCCAGCAGCCCGGGGGTCCTCCAAGAGACCCAGTACTTC. Protein: CASSPGVLQETQYF.

This clone occurred many times. J is TRBJ2-7 and V is TRBV12-2; no DNA check was done on the table's D call, TRBD2. TRBV12-2 is reported as a pseudogene. The CDR3 is 11 residues long. The CDR3 protein is CASRFKSEQYF. In nucleotides, the CDR3 is TGTGCAAGTCGCTTCAAGAGCGAGCAGTACTTC.

This clone has just a few counts. The chain links TRBV6-1 to TRBJ2-1, with 13 bases that match TRBD2. Trimming cost V 6 bases and J 6 bases; bases outside gene matches: 5. The CDR3 is made up of 15 amino acids. The germline V gene encodes CDR1 MNHNS and CDR2 SASEGT. The CDR3 DNA sequence: TGTGCCAGCAGGTCGGGACTAGCGGGGCTCAATGAGCAGTTCTTC. This sequence encodes CASRSGLAGLNEQFF.

This clone was observed at least ten times. The CDR3 loop reads CASSAYTEAFF. Here the CDR3 DNA reads TGTGCCAGCAGTGCTTACACTGAAGCTTTCTTT. The chain is built from TRBV25-1 and TRBJ1-1; D unclear. CDR1 and CDR2 from the germline V gene are MGHDK and SYGVNS. Trimming pared 4 bases from V and 3 bases from J, leaving 3 bases between. The CDR3 spans 11 residues. The whole variable domain, filled in from reference TRBV25-1 and TRBJ1-1, reads EADIYQTPRYLVIGTGKKITLECSQTMGHDKMYWYQQDPGMELHLIHYSYGVNSTEKGDLSSESTVSRIRTEHFPLTLESARPSHTSQYLCASSAYTEAFFGQGTRLTVV.

The rearrangement uses TRBV28 and TRBJ2-2; no clear D. Trimming took off 5 bases at V and 5 bases at J, with 9 bases between the two ends. This CDR3 has 13 amino acids. Germline V gene data show CDR1 as MDHEN and CDR2 as SYDVKM. DNA of the CDR3: TGTGCCAGCAGTCGTCCTGAAACCGGGGAGCTGTTTTTT. The encoded protein is CASSRPETGELFF.

Only a few counts were recorded for this clone. The CDR3 sequence is CASSLMSGSTDTQYF. CDR3 coding DNA: TGTGCCAGCAGCTTAATGAGCGGGAGCACAGATACGCAGTATTTT. The rearrangement joins TRBV7-2 to TRBJ2-3; a weak D match, TRBD2 (6 bases). The ends were cut back, 2 bases at V and 0 bases at J, with 9 bases in the middle. Germline assignment: CDR1 SGHTA and CDR2 FQGNSA. This CDR3 is 15 amino acids long.

This clone was detected only a few times. This chain joins TRBV18 and TRBJ2-1; 16 nucleotides agree with TRBD2. There are 17 residues in the CDR3. Trimming cost V 3 bases and J 5 bases; bases outside gene matches: 4. Germline CDR1 is KGHSH and CDR2 is LQKENI. CDR3 in amino acids: CASSPGLAGGPHNEQFF. The CDR3 region has the DNA TGTGCCAGCTCACCGGGACTAGCGGGAGGGCCCCACAATGAGCAGTTCTTC.

This clone was observed a handful of times. The chain has TRBV11-2 and TRBJ2-1; 8 bases are a match to TRBD2. This CDR3 is built from 14 residues. In germline, CDR1 is SGHAT, CDR2 FQNNGV. V was clipped by 4 bases and J by 7 bases; unmatched bases: 6. In nucleotides, the CDR3 is TGTGCCAGCAGCTCAGGGACTAGTGTTAATGAGCAGTTCTTC. It codes for CASSSGTSVNEQFF.

The chain recombines TRBV4-3 with TRBJ2-4, with 9 bases identical to TRBD2. The CDR3 covers 19 residues. CDR1 LGHNA and CDR2 YSLEER come from the germline V gene. After removal of 5 bases from V and 0 bases from J, the junction contained 14 bases not matched to a gene. As DNA, the CDR3 is TGCGCCAGCAGCGACAAATTAGCGGGAGCTGGGGTAGCCAAAAACATTCAGTACTTC. Encoded protein: CASSDKLAGAGVAKNIQYF.

J is TRBJ1-5 and V is TRBV6-6; the D gene is possibly TRBD1 (6 bases). The CDR3 covers 15 residues. V lost 5 bases to trimming and J lost 5 bases, with 16 bases between them. Per the germline V gene, CDR1 is MNHNY and CDR2 is SVGAGI (reference sequence). CDR3 sequence: CASSQTEQGYQPQHF. The DNA of the CDR3 is TGTGCCAGCAGTCAAACAGAACAGGGCTATCAGCCCCAGCATTTT.

This clone was counted a few times. This chain connects TRBV10-3 to TRBJ1-5, with a possible D match to TRBD1 (5 bases). CDR1 ENHRY and CDR2 SYGVKD come from the germline V gene. The length of the CDR3 is 15 residues. V was trimmed by 3 bases and J by 4 bases, leaving 13 bases between them. The CDR3 is CAISDIGGSNQPQHF. The CDR3 DNA reads as TGTGCCATCAGTGACATCGGGGGTTCTAATCAGCCCCAGCATTTT.

V and J are TRBV5-1 and TRBJ2-3, with a weak D call TRBD2 (6 bases). Trimming stripped 0 bases from V and 3 bases from J, with 14 bases between. Germline CDR1 is SGHRS and CDR2 is YFSETQ. The CDR3 has 16 residues. This chain's CDR3 is CASSLEGGARTDTQYF. The CDR3 region has the DNA TGCGCCAGCAGCTTGGAGGGCGGGGCGCGAACAGATACGCAGTATTTT.

This clone was detected a few times. The rearrangement links TRBV5-1 to TRBJ2-3; no definite D call. The CDR3 loop spans 15 amino acids. Per the germline V gene, CDR1 is SGHRS and CDR2 is YFSETQ. The V gene lost 4 bases and the J gene lost 1 base, with 13 bases spanning the gap. The DNA for the CDR3 is TGCGCCAGCAGCCCTCTCCAGGCCCGCACAGATACGCAGTATTTT. Its protein product is CASSPLQARTDTQYF. Variable domain in full (rest from reference TRBV5-1 and TRBJ2-3): KAGVTQTPRYLIKTRGQQVTLSCSPISGHRSVSWYQQTPGQGLQFLFEYFSETQRNKGNFPGRFSGRQFSNSRSEMNVSTLELGDSALYLCASSPLQARTDTQYFGPGTRLTVL.

This clone was detected a few times. The V and J genes are TRBV18 and TRBJ2-1; no firm D call. CDR1 and CDR2 from the germline V gene are KGHSH and LQKENI. V lost 6 bases, J lost 6 bases, and 12 bases lay in between. The CDR3 has 13 residues. The CDR3 DNA reads TGTGCCAGCTCCCCAGCAGTGTCCAATGAGCAGTTCTTC. The encoded protein is CASSPAVSNEQFF.

The rearrangement links TRBV11-2 to TRBJ1-1; 8 nucleotides line up with TRBD1. With 2 bases clipped from V and 5 bases from J, the junction kept 7 bases outside the gene matches. This CDR3 has 15 residues. Germline CDR1 SGHAT, CDR2 FQNNGV. The CDR3 spells CASSLNPTGGTEAFF. The DNA of the CDR3 is TGTGCCAGCAGCTTAAACCCCACAGGGGGGACTGAAGCTTTCTTT.

This rearrangement joins TRBV7-2 to TRBJ2-4; the D gene is possibly TRBD1 (5 bases). Per germline, CDR1 SGHTA and CDR2 FQGNSA. There are 13 residues in the CDR3. With 6 bases removed from V and 2 bases from J, the gap between germline ends came to 8 bases. The CDR3 DNA is TGTGCCAGCAGAAAGGACACCAAAAACATTCAGTACTTC. Its translation: CASRKDTKNIQYF.

This clone was observed at least ten times. This sequence joins TRBV5-1 and TRBJ2-1, with D possibly matching TRBD2 (5 bases). Trimming shortened V by 0 bases and J by 5 bases, and 6 bases separated the two germline ends. Germline CDR1 is SGHRS and CDR2 is YFSETQ. CDR3 length: 13 residues. The CDR3 DNA is TGCGCCAGCAGCTTGGACGGGGACAATGAGCAGTTCTTC. Amino acid sequence: CASSLDGDNEQFF.

This clone has ten or more counts. CDR3 sequence: CASSKVAGVRLYEQYF. The CDR3 region has the DNA TGTGCCAGCAGCAAAGTAGCGGGAGTACGGTTGTACGAGCAGTACTTC. V usage is TRBV21-1 and J usage is TRBJ2-7; the DNA was not compared with TRBD2, the D call given in the table. TRBV21-1 is labeled a pseudogene. This CDR3 spans 16 amino acids.

This rearrangement joins TRBV18 to TRBJ2-7; 9 nucleotides agree with TRBD1. The CDR3 length is 15 residues. The germline V gene has CDR1 KGHSH and CDR2 LQKENI. V lost 3 bases to trimming and J lost 7 bases; unmatched junction nucleotides: 10. The CDR3 sequence is CASSPSGQGKGEQYF. The CDR3, as DNA: TGTGCCAGCTCACCGTCGGGACAGGGAAAGGGGGAGCAGTACTTC.

This clone was counted ten times or more. V is TRBV28 and J is TRBJ2-7, with 14 bases fitting TRBD2. Germline lookup yields CDR1 MDHEN and CDR2 SYDVKM. This CDR3 has 14 amino acids. The J segment lost 6 bases and the V segment lost 7 bases, leaving 5 bases of the junction unmatched. The CDR3 is CASKGTSGRVEQYF. Here the CDR3 DNA reads TGTGCCAGCAAGGGGACTAGCGGGAGAGTCGAGCAGTACTTC. Based on the CDR3 plus reference TRBV28 and TRBJ2-7, the full variable domain is DVKVTQSSRYLVKRTGEKVFLECVQDMDHENMFWYRQDPGLGLRLIYFSYDVKMKEKGDIPEGYSVSREKKERFSLILESASTNQTSMYLCASKGTSGRVEQYFGPGTRLTVT.

The chain uses TRBV5-5 and TRBJ1-1; D gene ambiguous. CDR3 length: 15 residues. The V end was cut by 4 bases, the J end by 3 bases, with 16 bases between. Germline CDR1 reads SGHKS; CDR2 reads YYEKEE (reference sequence). Here the CDR3 DNA reads TGTGCCAGCAGCCCGCATGCCCCCGCGGACACTGAAGCTTTCTTT. This codes for CASSPHAPADTEAFF. Using reference TRBV5-5 and TRBJ1-1 for the parts outside the CDR3, the full variable domain is DAGVTQSPTHLIKTRGQQVTLRCSPISGHKSVSWYQQVLGQGPQFIFQYYEKEERGRGNFPDRFSARQFPNYSSELNVNALLLGDSALYLCASSPHAPADTEAFFGQGTRLTVV.

This clone was seen repeatedly, ten times or more. This sequence joins TRBV2 and TRBJ2-5; D remains ambiguous. V shed 10 bases and J shed 5 bases, with 14 bases lying between them. CDR3 size: 12 residues. Germline CDR1 reads SNHLY; CDR2 reads FYNNEI. CDR3 amino acids: CAIDFGSETQYF. CDR3 coding DNA: TGTGCCATCGATTTTGGCAGTGAGACCCAGTACTTC.